Listed below are T cell receptor beta chains from one sample, sequenced in a study of spatial heterogeneity in lung cancer. Via MiXCR, TCRdb re-called the 5' RACE reads, giving one row per CDR3 protein. This table holds about 10,000 distinct CDR3 sequences, less than 30% found once. The sample in question was PBMCs, obtained at follow-up. The origin of the receptors is a female donor with early-stage non-small cell lung cancer. Each CDR3 is given with its conserved first and last residue. The D gene is left open where the match is weak. The size field is filled for only some rows; it gives once, few, many or a size class.

CDR3	DNA	size	V	J	D
CASSSLTGAGSPLHF	TGTGCCAGCAGCTCATTGACAGGGGCAGGTTCACCCCTCCACTTT	medium-sized	TRBV7-2	TRBJ1-6	TRBD1
CASSLGQGNRETQYF	TGTGCCAGCAGTTTGGGACAGGGGAATAGAGAGACCCAGTACTTC	NA	TRBV12-3/TRBV12-4	TRBJ2-5	TRBD1
CASGIEDRANQPQHF	TGTGCCAGTGGGATCGAGGACAGGGCTAATCAGCCCCAGCATTTT	NA	TRBV19	TRBJ1-5	TRBD1
CASSQSKGVGSYEQYF	TGCGCCAGCAGTCAATCGAAGGGGGTTGGATCCTACGAGCAGTACTTC	NA	TRBV23-1	TRBJ2-7	NA
CASSLAVSDQETQYF	TGTGCCAGCAGCTTGGCGGTCTCTGACCAAGAGACCCAGTACTTC	NA	TRBV7-2	TRBJ2-5	NA
CSVRLAYNEQFF	TGCAGCGTCAGACTTGCCTACAATGAGCAGTTCTTC	few	TRBV29-1	TRBJ2-1	NA
CAWSRGYEQYF	TGTGCCTGGAGTAGGGGCTACGAGCAGTACTTC	few	TRBV30	TRBJ2-7	NA
CASSPAGTVPHGYTF	TGTGCCAGCAGCCCGGCTGGGACAGTACCACATGGCTACACCTTC	few	TRBV5-5	TRBJ1-2	TRBD1
CASSFPDQSGDGYTF	TGTGCCAGCAGCTTTCCGGATCAGTCGGGGGATGGCTACACCTTC	medium-sized	TRBV28	TRBJ1-2	NA
CASSLAGSILGNQPQHF	TGTGCCAGCAGCTTAGCCGGGAGTATCCTAGGCAATCAGCCCCAGCATTTT	medium-sized	TRBV7-2	TRBJ1-5	NA
CAISALGAGEADTQYF	TGTGCCATCAGCGCACTAGGAGCGGGAGAGGCAGATACGCAGTATTTT	NA	TRBV10-3	TRBJ2-3	TRBD2
CASRPGTSANEQFF	TGTGCCAGCAGGCCCGGGACTAGTGCCAATGAGCAGTTCTTC	few	TRBV7-9	TRBJ2-1	TRBD2
CSAPSWDRPGELFF	TGCAGTGCTCCTTCCTGGGACCGACCCGGGGAGCTGTTTTTT	few	TRBV20-1	TRBJ2-2	NA
CSAEIGQGSYEQYF	TGCAGCGCCGAGATCGGACAGGGAAGCTACGAGCAGTACTTC	NA	TRBV29-1	TRBJ2-7	TRBD1
CASSMGTSGRIDTQYF	TGTGCCAGTAGTATGGGGACTAGCGGGAGAATAGATACGCAGTATTTT	few	TRBV19	TRBJ2-3	TRBD2
CASSNLVTDTQYF	TGTGCCAGCAGTAACTTGGTAACAGATACGCAGTATTTT	few	TRBV12-3/TRBV12-4	TRBJ2-3	NA
CASSPPAGGFYEQYF	TGTGCCAGCTCACCACCGGCAGGGGGCTTCTACGAGCAGTACTTC	medium-sized	TRBV18	TRBJ2-7	TRBD1
CASSLSQPETQYF	TGTGCCAGCAGCCTCTCTCAGCCAGAGACCCAGTACTTC	NA	TRBV7-2	TRBJ2-5	NA
CASSDQQLMGEKLFF	TGTGCCAGCAGTGACCAACAGCTGATGGGTGAAAAACTGTTTTTT	NA	TRBV12-3/TRBV12-4	TRBJ1-4	NA
CATSPGTGGSYEQYF	TGTGCCACCTCACCGGGGACAGGGGGTTCCTACGAGCAGTACTTC	medium-sized	TRBV12-3/TRBV12-4	TRBJ2-7	TRBD1
CASSYSRLAMKQFF	TGTGCCAGCAGTTACTCGAGGCTAGCAATGAAGCAGTTCTTC	NA	TRBV6-2/TRBV6-3	TRBJ2-1	NA
CASSLLAGSLIDTQYF	TGTGCCAGCAGCTTATTGGCAGGATCGTTGATAGATACGCAGTATTTT	NA	TRBV11-2	TRBJ2-3	NA
CASSYSTARANTEAFF	TGTGCCAGCAGTTACTCGACGGCCAGGGCGAACACTGAAGCTTTCTTT	few	TRBV6-5	TRBJ1-1	NA
CASRTGVSKSEAFF	TGTGCCAGCAGAACAGGGGTCTCGAAGTCTGAAGCTTTCTTT	few	TRBV28	TRBJ1-1	TRBD1
CASSAIWGQPQHF	TGTGCCAGCAGCGCTATCTGGGGTCAGCCCCAGCATTTT	NA	TRBV7-2	TRBJ1-5	NA
CASGTPISGANVLTF	TGTGCCAGCGGTACCCCAATCTCTGGGGCCAACGTCCTGACTTTC	few	TRBV28	TRBJ2-6	NA
CSVKLDLIQYF	TGCAGCGTTAAACTAGATTTAATTCAGTACTTC	few	TRBV29-1	TRBJ2-4	NA
CASSSGTQNEKLFF	TGCGCCAGCAGTTCCGGGACACAGAATGAAAAACTGTTTTTT	medium-sized	TRBV5-1	TRBJ1-4	NA
CASSQDPRLAGVTGELFF	TGTGCCAGCAGCCAAGATCCGCGGCTAGCGGGAGTTACCGGGGAGCTGTTTTTT	NA	TRBV3-1	TRBJ2-2	TRBD2
CASSPPLTSGKGVNEQFF	TGTGCCAGCAGCCCGCCACTTACTAGCGGGAAGGGTGTCAATGAGCAGTTCTTC	NA	TRBV7-9	TRBJ2-1	TRBD2
CASSLGTTGDEQFF	TGCGCCAGCAGCTTAGGGACCACCGGCGATGAGCAGTTCTTC	NA	TRBV5-1	TRBJ2-1	NA
CSVQGSSTEVFF	TGCAGCGTTCAGGGGTCGAGCACTGAAGTTTTCTTT	medium-sized	TRBV29-1	TRBJ1-1	NA